One sample yielded the 9 T cell receptor beta chains listed below, sequenced in a study of cytomegalovirus exposure and HLA in healthy donors. With 60 Vbeta and 13 Jbeta primers, the PCR was carried out. Repertoires were generated with immunoSEQ multiplex PCR, while TCRdb's copy carries only in-frame clones and drops some. The sample totals 50,000 to 60,000 clones. Sequences were obtained from PBMCs. These receptor sequences come from a woman in her 50s in good health and CMV-seropositive.

V gene TRBV5-6 combines with J gene TRBJ2-1; tentatively, D is TRBD1 (6 bases). The CDR3 covers 15 residues. From germline, CDR1 is SGHDT and CDR2 YYEEEE. Deletions cut 6 bases from V and 5 bases from J, with 18 bases between. CDR3 amino acids: CASNALGRGHNEQFF. The CDR3 DNA is TGTGCCAGCAACGCCTTGGGCAGGGGTCACAATGAGCAGTTCTTC.

The chain has TRBV7-9 and TRBJ1-1; 9 nucleotides agree with TRBD1. Germline V lookup: CDR1 SEHNR, CDR2 FQNEAQ (reference sequence). This CDR3 spans 15 amino acids. V shed 4 bases and J 5 bases; nucleotides not matched to a gene: 8. CDR3 nucleotide sequence: TGTGCCAGCAGCTCGTACAGGGGGCGAAGTACTGAAGCTTTCTTT. The encoded protein is CASSSYRGRSTEAFF.

As to this clone: The germline gene is not matched at one end of the junction; a read error may be the cause. The J gene is TRBJ2-2, the V gene TRBV6-6; TRBD1 matches at 8 bases. CDR3 length: 11 amino acids. CDR1 is MNHNY, CDR2 SVGAGI, per germline (reference sequence). CDR3 nucleotide sequence: TGTGCCTGCAGGGGGCCCGGGGAGCTGTTTTTT. Its protein product is CACRGPGELFF.

On this clone: The sample carries other DNA sequences with the same CDR3. V gene TRBV30 combines with J gene TRBJ1-2; D might be TRBD1 (5 bases). Trimming shortened V by 2 bases and J by 2 bases, and 6 bases separated the two germline ends. The CDR3 has 12 amino acids. Per the germline V gene, CDR1 is GTSNPN and CDR2 is SVGIG (reference sequence). DNA of the CDR3: TGTGCCTGGAGTCCAGGGAACTATGGCTACACCTTC. Translated: CAWSPGNYGYTF. Drawing the rest from reference TRBV30 and TRBJ1-2, the complete variable domain is SQTIHQWPATLVQPVGSPLSLECTVEGTSNPNLYWYRQAAGRGLQLLFYSVGIGQISSEVPQNLSASRPQDRQFILSSKKLLLSDSGFYLCAWSPGNYGYTFGSGTRLTVV.

The V call is TRBV7-8, the J call TRBJ2-3; D uncertain. Trimming pared 2 bases from V and 4 bases from J, leaving 10 bases between. Per the germline V gene, CDR1 is SGHVS and CDR2 is FQNEAQ. This CDR3 is built from 14 residues. Written as DNA, the CDR3 is TGTGCCAGCAGCTTAAGCGCCAGTCCAGATACGCAGTATTTT. Translation: CASSLSASPDTQYF.

The chain joins TRBV7-2 to TRBJ2-3, with 8 bases that match TRBD2. Germline trimming cut 6 bases from V and 6 bases from J; bases unmatched to any gene: 11. The CDR3 runs 15 residues. Per the germline V gene, CDR1 is SGHTA and CDR2 is FQGNSA. The CDR3 region has the DNA TGTGCCAGCAGGGACCAGCGGGGGTTTGGGGATACGCAGTATTTT. This translates into CASRDQRGFGDTQYF.

This chain joins TRBV5-4 and TRBJ1-3, with 7 bases identical to TRBD1. Germline V gives CDR1 SGHNT, CDR2 YYREEE (reference sequence). This CDR3 comprises 15 residues. V lost 0 bases and J lost 3; bases outside the gene matches: 3. The CDR3 DNA follows: TGTGCCAGCAGCTTGGGCGACAGGGATGGAAACACCATATATTTT. Residues: CASSLGDRDGNTIYF.

The chain employs TRBV28 and TRBJ2-1, with 12 positions matching TRBD2. The CDR3 runs 15 residues. Losses at the gene ends were 7 bases for V and 5 bases for J; bases not matched to a gene: 6. Germline lookup yields CDR1 MDHEN and CDR2 SYDVKM. Here the CDR3 DNA reads TGTGCCAGCAAACCCGGGACTAGCGGGCACAATGAGCAGTTCTTC. Its protein is CASKPGTSGHNEQFF.

This chain uses TRBV7-8 with TRBJ2-7; the D gene is possibly TRBD1 (5 bases). Trimming took 5 bases from V and 0 from J, leaving 11 bases between them. This CDR3 has 14 amino acids. Germline V CDR1 and CDR2: SGHVS, FQNEAQ. DNA for the CDR3: TGTGCCAGCAGCCGTGCCACAGGCTCCTACGAGCAGTACTTC. Its translation is CASSRATGSYEQYF.